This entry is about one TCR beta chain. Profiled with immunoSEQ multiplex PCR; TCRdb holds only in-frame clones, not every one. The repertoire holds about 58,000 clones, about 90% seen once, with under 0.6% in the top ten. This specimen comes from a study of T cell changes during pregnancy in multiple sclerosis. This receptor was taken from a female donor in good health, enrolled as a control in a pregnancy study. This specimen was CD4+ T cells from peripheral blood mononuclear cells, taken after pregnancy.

CDR3 DNA: TGTGCCAGCAGTGAATCATCGGGGGTTAATGAAAAACTGTTTTTT. Residues: CASSESSGVNEKLFF. The rearrangement uses TRBV25-1 and TRBJ1-4; tentatively, D is TRBD1 (5 bases). V was shortened by 1 base and J by 4 bases, with 10 bases between the two germline ends. The CDR3 totals 15 residues. Germline CDR1 is MGHDK and CDR2 is SYGVNS.